The present T cell receptor (beta chain) was sequenced within a study of T cells in Graves' hyperthyroidism and ophthalmopathy. Regarding the study as a whole: For ophthalmopathy, model prediction preceded onset by a median approximately 6 months.

Germline V gene data show CDR1 as ENHRY and CDR2 as SYGVKD. The CDR3 covers 14 residues. V was shortened by 6 bases and J by 0 bases, with 11 bases between the two germline ends. There are many counts of this clonotype. Its antigen is not identified. Amplification targeted TCR beta CDR3 regions from RNA transcripts. HTBI primers were used for first-round RT-PCR of the TCR CDR3. MiXCR was run by TCRdb on the multiplex PCR reads, yielding one entry per CDR3 protein. This sample has approximately 590,000 distinct CDR3 sequences; around 46% occur once, and the top ten carry about 7.9%. Calling Graves' hyperthyroidism stable meant ophthalmopathy did not progress within 18 months.

The rearrangement joins TRBV10-3 to TRBJ1-2; D remains ambiguous. The receptor comes from a woman under 30 with Graves' hyperthyroidism. Sequenced sample: peripheral blood or thyroid tissue (not recorded which). CDR3 region: CAISRSITNYGYTF. The CDR3 DNA is TGTGCCATCAGCCGGAGTATTACTAACTATGGCTACACCTTC.